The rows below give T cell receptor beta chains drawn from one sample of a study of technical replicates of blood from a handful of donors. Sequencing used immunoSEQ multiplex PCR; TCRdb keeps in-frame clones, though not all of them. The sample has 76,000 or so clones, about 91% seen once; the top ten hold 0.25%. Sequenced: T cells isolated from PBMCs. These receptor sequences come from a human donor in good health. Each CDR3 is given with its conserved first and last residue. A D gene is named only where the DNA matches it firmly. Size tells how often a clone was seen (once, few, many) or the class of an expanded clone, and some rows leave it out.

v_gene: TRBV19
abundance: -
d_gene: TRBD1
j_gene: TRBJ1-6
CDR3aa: CATSRDRPDSPLHF
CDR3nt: TGTGCCACCTCCCGGGACAGGCCTGATTCACCCCTCCACTTT

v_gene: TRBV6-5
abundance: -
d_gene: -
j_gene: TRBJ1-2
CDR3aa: CASSYGRARGYTF
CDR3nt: TGTGCCAGCAGTTACGGCAGGGCTAGAGGCTACACCTTC

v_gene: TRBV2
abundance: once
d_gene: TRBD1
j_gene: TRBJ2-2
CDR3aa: CASFLGQAPGELFF
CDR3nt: TGTGCCAGCTTTCTGGGACAGGCCCCCGGGGAGCTGTTTTTT

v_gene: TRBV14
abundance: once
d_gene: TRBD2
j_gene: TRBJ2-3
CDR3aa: CASTSGGTDTQYF
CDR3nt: TGTGCCAGCACCAGCGGGGGCACAGATACGCAGTATTTT

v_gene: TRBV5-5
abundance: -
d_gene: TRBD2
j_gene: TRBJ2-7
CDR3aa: CASKGGRDYEQYF
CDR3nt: TGTGCCAGCAAGGGCGGGAGAGATTACGAGCAGTACTTC

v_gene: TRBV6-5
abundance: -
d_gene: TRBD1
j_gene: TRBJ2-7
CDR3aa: CASRQGIPYEQYF
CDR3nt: TGTGCCAGCAGACAGGGGATTCCCTACGAGCAGTACTTC

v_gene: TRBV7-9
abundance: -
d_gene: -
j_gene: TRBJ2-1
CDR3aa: CASSPPKGFFF
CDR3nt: TGTGCCAGCTCCCCCCCCAAGGGGTTTTTCTTC

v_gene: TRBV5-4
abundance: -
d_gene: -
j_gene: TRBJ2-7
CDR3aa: CASSPGGTAHEQYF
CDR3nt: TGTGCCAGCAGCCCAGGGGGGACAGCCCACGAGCAGTACTTC

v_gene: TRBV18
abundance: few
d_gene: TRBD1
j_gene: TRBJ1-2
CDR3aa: CASSPQTGDYGYTF
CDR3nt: TGTGCCAGCTCACCACAGACAGGGGACTATGGCTACACCTTC

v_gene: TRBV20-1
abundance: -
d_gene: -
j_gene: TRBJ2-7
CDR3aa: CSAVREGQYF
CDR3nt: TGCAGTGCGGTGAGGGAAGGGCAGTACTTC

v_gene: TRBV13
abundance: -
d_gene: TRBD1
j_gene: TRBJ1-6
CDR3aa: CASSTRTGNSPLHF
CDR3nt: TGTGCCAGCAGCACCCGGACAGGGAACTCACCCCTCCACTTT

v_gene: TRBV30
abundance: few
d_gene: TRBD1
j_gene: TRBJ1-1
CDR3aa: CAWGTVGAFF
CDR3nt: TGTGCCTGGGGGACAGTGGGAGCTTTCTTT

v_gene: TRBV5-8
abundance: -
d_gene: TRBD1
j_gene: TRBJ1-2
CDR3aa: CASSSDRANYGYTF
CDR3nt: TGTGCCAGCAGCTCGGACAGGGCTAACTATGGCTACACCTTC

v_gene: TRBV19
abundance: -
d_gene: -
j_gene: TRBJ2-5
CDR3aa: CASSVTGKETQYF
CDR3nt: TGTGCCAGTAGTGTTACAGGGAAGGAGACCCAGTACTTC

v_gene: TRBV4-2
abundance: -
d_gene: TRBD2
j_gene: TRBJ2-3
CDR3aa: CASSHPGLDLSSTDTQYF
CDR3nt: TGTGCCAGCAGTCACCCGGGACTAGACCTTTCTAGCACAGATACGCAGTATTTT

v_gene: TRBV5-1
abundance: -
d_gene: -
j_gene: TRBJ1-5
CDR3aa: CASSLEGQGYQPQHF
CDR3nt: TGCGCCAGCAGCTTGGAAGGGCAGGGGTATCAGCCCCAGCATTTT

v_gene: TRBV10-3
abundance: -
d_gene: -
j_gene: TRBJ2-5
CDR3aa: CAISNSFGGNGETQYF
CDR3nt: TGTGCCATCAGTAATAGTTTCGGCGGGAATGGAGAGACCCAGTACTTC

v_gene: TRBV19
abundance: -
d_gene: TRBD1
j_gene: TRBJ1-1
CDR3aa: CASSTRDSQAFF
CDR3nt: TGTGCCAGTAGTACAAGGGACAGCCAAGCTTTCTTT

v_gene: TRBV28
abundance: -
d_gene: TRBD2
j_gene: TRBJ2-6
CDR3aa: CASSLSRGRAHGANVLTF
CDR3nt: TGTGCCAGCAGTTTATCTCGCGGGAGGGCCCATGGGGCCAACGTCCTGACTTTC

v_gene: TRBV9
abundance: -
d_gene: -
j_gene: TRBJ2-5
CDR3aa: CASSVGGLHQETQYF
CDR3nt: TGTGCCAGCAGCGTAGGGGGACTGCACCAAGAGACCCAGTACTTC

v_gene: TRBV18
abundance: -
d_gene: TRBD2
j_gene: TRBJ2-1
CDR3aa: CASSPLVSGRANNEQFF
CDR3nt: TGTGCCAGCTCACCATTGGTGAGCGGGAGAGCGAACAATGAGCAGTTCTTC

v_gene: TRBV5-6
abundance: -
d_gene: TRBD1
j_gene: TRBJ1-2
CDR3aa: CASSLDRGQVGYTF
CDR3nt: TGTGCCAGCAGCTTGGATAGGGGGCAAGTTGGCTACACCTTC